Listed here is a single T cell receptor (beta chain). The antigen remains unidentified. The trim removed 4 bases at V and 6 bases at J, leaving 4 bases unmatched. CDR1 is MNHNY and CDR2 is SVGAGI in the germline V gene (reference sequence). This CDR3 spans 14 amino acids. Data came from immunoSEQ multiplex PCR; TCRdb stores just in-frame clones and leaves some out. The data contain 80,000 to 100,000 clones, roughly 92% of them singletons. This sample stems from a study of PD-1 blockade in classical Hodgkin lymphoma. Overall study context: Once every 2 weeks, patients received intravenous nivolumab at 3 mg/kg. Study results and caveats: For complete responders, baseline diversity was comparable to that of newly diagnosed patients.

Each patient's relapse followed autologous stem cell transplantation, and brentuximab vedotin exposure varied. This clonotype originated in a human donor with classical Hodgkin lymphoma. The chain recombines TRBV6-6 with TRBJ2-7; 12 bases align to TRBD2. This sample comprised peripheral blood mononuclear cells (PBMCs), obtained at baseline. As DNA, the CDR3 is TGTGCCAGCAGTTCTCCGGGACTAGCGGGCGAGCAGTACTTC. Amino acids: CASSSPGLAGEQYF.